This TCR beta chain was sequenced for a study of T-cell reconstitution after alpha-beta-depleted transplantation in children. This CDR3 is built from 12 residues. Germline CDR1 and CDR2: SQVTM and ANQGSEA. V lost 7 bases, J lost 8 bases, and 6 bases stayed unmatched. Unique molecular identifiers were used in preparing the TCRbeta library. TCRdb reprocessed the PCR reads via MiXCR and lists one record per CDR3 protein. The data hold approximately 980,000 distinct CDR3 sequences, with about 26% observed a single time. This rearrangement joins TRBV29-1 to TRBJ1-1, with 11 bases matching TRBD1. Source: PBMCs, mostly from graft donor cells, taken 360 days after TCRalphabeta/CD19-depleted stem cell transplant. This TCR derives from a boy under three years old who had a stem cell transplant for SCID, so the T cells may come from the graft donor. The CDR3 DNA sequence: TGCAGCGCCCCGGGACAGGGGGGCGAAGCTTTCTTT. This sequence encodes CSAPGQGGEAFF.